This T cell receptor (beta chain) was sequenced for a study of blood T cell repertoires in COVID-19. About the research overall: The origin of the acute and convalescent COVID-19 samples was the United States, Italy and Spain. In each case, the material was cDNA or gDNA derived from T cells, B-cell-depleted T cells, or PBMCs.

This CDR3 region has 15 residues. Trimming took off 7 bases at V and 1 base at J, with 15 bases between the two ends. Germline CDR1 and CDR2: SGHAT and FQNNGV. Source study methods: Nucleated cell number was recorded as an estimate derived from reference gene primer amplification. Profiling relied on immunoSEQ multiplex PCR, and the TCRdb table lists in-frame clones only, not all of them. V, J and clone size were drawn from that table, and D and trimming were deduced from the DNA. This sample yields about 250,000 clones, of which about 87% are seen a single time; just under 6.5% belongs to the top ten. Enrolment of Seattle patients took place during active infection, and they were followed longitudinally.

The V call is TRBV11-2, the J call TRBJ2-3; tentative D call: TRBD2 (5 bases). Source material: peripheral blood. The clonotype was recovered from a woman under 40 with COVID-19, enrolled during active disease. CDR3 protein: CASIHSSGGTDTQYF. The CDR3 coding sequence is TGTGCCAGCATACACAGTTCCGGGGGCACAGATACGCAGTATTTT.